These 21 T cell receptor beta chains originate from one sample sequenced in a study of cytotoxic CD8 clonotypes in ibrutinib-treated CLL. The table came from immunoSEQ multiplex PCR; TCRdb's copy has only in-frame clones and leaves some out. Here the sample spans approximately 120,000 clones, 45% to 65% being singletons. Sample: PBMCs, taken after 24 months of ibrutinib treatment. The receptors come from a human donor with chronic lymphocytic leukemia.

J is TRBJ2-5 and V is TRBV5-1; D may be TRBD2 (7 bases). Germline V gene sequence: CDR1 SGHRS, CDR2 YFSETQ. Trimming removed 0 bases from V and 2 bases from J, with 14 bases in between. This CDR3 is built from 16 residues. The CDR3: CASSLAGGGRQETQYF. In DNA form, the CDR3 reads TGCGCCAGCAGCTTGGCCGGCGGGGGCCGACAAGAGACCCAGTACTTC.

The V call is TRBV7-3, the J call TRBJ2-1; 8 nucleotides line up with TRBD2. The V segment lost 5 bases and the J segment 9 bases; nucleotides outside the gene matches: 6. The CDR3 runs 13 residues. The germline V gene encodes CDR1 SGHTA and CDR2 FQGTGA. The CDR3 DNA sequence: TGTGCCAGCAGCGGGGGGACTAGTTCTGAGCAGTTCTTC. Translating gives CASSGGTSSEQFF.

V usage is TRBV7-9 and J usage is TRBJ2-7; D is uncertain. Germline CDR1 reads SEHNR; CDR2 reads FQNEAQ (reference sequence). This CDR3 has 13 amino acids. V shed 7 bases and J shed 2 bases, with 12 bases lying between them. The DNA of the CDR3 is TGTGCCAGCAAGGCTTCCAACGCCTACGAGCAGTACTTC. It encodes CASKASNAYEQYF.

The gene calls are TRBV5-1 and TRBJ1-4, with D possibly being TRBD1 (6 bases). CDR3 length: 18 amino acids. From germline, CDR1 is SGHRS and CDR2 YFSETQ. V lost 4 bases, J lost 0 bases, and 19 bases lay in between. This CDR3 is CASSVTGWGLATNEKLFF. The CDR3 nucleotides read TGCGCCAGCAGCGTTACAGGGTGGGGCCTTGCAACTAATGAAAAACTGTTTTTT. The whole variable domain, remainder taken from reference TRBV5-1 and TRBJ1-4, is KAGVTQTPRYLIKTRGQQVTLSCSPISGHRSVSWYQQTPGQGLQFLFEYFSETQRNKGNFPGRFSGRQFSNSRSEMNVSTLELGDSALYLCASSVTGWGLATNEKLFFGSGTQLSVL.

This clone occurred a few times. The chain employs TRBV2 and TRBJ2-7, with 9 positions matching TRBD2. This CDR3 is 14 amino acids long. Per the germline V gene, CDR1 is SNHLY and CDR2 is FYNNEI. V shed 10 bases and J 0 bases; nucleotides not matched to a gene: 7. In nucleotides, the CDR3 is TGTGCCACAAAACCGGGACTAGCCTCCTACGAGCAGTACTTC. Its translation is CATKPGLASYEQYF.

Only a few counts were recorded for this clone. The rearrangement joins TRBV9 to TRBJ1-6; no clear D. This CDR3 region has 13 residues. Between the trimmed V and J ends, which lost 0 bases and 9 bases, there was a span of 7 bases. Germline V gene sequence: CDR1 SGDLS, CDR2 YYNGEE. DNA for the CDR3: TGTGCCAGCAGCGTAGGGAAGGGTTCACCCCTCCACTTT. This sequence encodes CASSVGKGSPLHF.

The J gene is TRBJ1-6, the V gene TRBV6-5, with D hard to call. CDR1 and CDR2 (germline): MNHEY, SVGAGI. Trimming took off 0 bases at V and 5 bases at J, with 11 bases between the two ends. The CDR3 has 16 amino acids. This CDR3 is CASSYSLTGNNSPLHF. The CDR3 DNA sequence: TGTGCCAGCAGTTACTCGTTGACGGGCAATAATTCACCCCTCCACTTT.

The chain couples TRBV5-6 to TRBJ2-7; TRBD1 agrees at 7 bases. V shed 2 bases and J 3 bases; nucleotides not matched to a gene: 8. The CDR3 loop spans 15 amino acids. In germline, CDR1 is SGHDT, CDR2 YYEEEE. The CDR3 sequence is CASSFPDRDYYEQYF. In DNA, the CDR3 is TGTGCCAGCAGCTTCCCCGACAGGGATTACTACGAGCAGTACTTC. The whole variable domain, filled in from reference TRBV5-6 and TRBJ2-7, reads DAGVTQSPTHLIKTRGQQVTLRCSPKSGHDTVSWYQQALGQGPQFIFQYYEEEERQRGNFPDRFSGHQFPNYSSELNVNALLLGDSALYLCASSFPDRDYYEQYFGPGTRLTVT.

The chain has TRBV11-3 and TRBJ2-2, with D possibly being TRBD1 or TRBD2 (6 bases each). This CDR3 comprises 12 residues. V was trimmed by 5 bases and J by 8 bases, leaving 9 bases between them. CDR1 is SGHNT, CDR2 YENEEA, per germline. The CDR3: CASSPGAGELFF. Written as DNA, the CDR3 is TGTGCCAGCAGCCCGGGGGCGGGGGAGCTGTTTTTT.

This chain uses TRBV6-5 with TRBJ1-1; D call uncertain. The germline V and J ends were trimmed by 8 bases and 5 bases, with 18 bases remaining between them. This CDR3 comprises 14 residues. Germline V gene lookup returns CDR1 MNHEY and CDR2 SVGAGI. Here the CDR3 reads CASWEELTITEAFF. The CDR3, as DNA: TGTGCCAGCTGGGAAGAGTTGACTATTACTGAAGCTTTCTTT.

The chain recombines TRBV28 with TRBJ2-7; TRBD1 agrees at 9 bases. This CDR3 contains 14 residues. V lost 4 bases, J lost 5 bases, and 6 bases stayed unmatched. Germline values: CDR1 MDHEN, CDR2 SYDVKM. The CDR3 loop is CASSSGQGWHEQYF. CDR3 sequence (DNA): TGTGCCAGCAGTTCGGGACAGGGTTGGCACGAGCAGTACTTC.

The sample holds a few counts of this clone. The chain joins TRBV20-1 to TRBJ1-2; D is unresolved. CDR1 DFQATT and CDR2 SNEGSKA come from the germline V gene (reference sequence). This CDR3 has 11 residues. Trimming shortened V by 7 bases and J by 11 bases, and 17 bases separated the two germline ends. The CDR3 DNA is TGCAGTGGCAACGGGCAGAACGGTTACACCTTC. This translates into CSGNGQNGYTF.

The CDR3: CASSEVGSYEQYF. In nucleotides, the CDR3 is TGTGCCAGCAGTGAAGTCGGCTCCTACGAGCAGTACTTC. V gene TRBV6-1 combines with J gene TRBJ2-7, with D unclear. Trimming left V 1 base short and J 0 bases short, with 4 bases between. CDR1 is MNHNS, CDR2 SASEGT, per germline. CDR3 length: 13 residues.

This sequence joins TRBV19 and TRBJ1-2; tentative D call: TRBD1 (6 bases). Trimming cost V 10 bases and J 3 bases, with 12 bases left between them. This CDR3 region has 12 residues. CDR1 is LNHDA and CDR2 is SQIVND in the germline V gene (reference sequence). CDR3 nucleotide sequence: TGTGCCACCGAGACAGGCCACTATGGCTACACCTTC. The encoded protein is CATETGHYGYTF.

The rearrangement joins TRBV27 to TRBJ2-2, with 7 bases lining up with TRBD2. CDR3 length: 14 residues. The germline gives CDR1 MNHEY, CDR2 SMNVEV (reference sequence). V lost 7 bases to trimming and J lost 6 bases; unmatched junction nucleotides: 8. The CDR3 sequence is CASTSARGAGELFF. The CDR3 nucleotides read TGTGCCAGCACCAGCGCCCGGGGGGCCGGGGAGCTGTTTTTT.

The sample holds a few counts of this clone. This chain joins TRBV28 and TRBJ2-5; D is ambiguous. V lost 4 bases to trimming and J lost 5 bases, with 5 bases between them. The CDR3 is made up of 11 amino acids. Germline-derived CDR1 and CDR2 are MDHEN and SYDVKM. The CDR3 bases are TGTGCCAGCAGTTCCCCCGAGACCCAGTACTTC. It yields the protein CASSSPETQYF.

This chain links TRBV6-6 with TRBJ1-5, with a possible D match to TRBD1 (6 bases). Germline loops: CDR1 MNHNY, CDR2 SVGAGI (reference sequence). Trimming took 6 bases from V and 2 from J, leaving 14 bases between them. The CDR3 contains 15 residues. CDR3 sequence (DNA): TGTGCCAGCAGCCTCAGGGGTCCCGGCAATCAGCCCCAGCATTTT. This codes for CASSLRGPGNQPQHF.

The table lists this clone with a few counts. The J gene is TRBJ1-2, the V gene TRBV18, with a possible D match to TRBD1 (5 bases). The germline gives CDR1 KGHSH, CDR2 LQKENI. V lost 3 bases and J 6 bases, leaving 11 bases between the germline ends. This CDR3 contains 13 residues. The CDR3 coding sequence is TGTGCCAGCTCACCTTCCCAGGGTGATGGCTACACCTTC. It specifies CASSPSQGDGYTF.

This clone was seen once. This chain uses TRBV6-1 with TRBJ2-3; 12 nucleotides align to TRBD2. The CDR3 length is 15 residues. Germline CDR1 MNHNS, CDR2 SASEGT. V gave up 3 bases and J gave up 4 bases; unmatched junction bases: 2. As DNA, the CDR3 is TGTGCCAGCAGTGATCTAGCGGGGGGGCCAGATACGCAGTATTTT. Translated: CASSDLAGGPDTQYF.

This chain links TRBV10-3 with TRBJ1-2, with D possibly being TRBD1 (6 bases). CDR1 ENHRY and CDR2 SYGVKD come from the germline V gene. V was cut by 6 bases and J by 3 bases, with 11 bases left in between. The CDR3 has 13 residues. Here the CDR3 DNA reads TGTGCCATCAGCAGGGGATTGGACTATGGCTACACCTTC. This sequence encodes CAISRGLDYGYTF.

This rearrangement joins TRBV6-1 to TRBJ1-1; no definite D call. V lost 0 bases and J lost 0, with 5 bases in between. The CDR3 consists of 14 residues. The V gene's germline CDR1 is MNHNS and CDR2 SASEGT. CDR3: CASSEARMNTEAFF. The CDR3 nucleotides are TGTGCCAGCAGTGAAGCGCGCATGAACACTGAAGCTTTCTTT.